This T cell receptor (beta chain) emerged from a study of T cells in localized non-small cell lung cancer. Comment on this clone: Its target is unknown.

Findings and limits, study-wide: Median detection of top 100 tumor clones in adjacent lung was around 57 clones. The study sequenced only one region of the tumor. As a result, intratumor heterogeneity could not be excluded and remains possible. Highest T cell clonality was seen in uninvolved adjacent lung, surpassing that measured in tumor. A denser population of T cells in blood accompanied longer overall survival.

The germline CDR1 and CDR2 sequences are SGHNT and YENEEA. The CDR3 covers 17 residues. With 5 bases removed from V and 0 bases from J, the gap between germline ends came to 14 bases. TCRdb keeps only in-frame clones here, not all; method: immunoSEQ multiplex PCR. There are about 1,300 clones in the sample; about 28% occur only once, and roughly 8.7% lies in the top ten. The chain carries TRBV11-3 and TRBJ2-6; D is possibly TRBD1 (5 bases). Sample: normal lung tissue next to the tumor, taken before any cancer treatment. This sequence originates from a male donor at least 60 years old with stage II lung adenocarcinoma. This chain's CDR3 is CASSPRQGISGANVLTF. CDR3 bases: TGTGCCAGCAGCCCGAGGCAGGGCATCTCTGGGGCCAACGTCCTGACTTTC.